The 28 T cell receptor beta chains in this list originate from one sample, sequenced in a study of shared clonotypes between healthy human individuals. Using immunoSEQ multiplex PCR, the repertoire was profiled, and TCRdb retains in-frame clones only, with some absent. Of fewer than 1.6 million clones listed, about 98.5% were seen once; the top ten hold around 0.33%. The sample was naive CD4+ T cells sorted from blood. The sample's subset: CD45RA+ positively selected. The receptor set was obtained from a man aged 30 to 39 in good health.

V usage is TRBV11-3 and J usage is TRBJ2-7, with 7 bases matching TRBD1. The V segment lost 5 bases and the J segment 5 bases; nucleotides outside the gene matches: 24. CDR3 length: 19 residues. Germline CDR1 is SGHNT and CDR2 is YENEEA. This CDR3 is CASSPCRGERQGPSHEQYF. The CDR3 region has the DNA TGTGCCAGCAGCCCCTGTAGAGGGGAGAGACAGGGCCCTTCGCACGAGCAGTACTTC.

To note about this clone: Other DNA sequences in the same sample also yield this CDR3. J is TRBJ1-3 and V is TRBV28, with 7 bases matching TRBD1. With 3 bases clipped from V and 4 bases from J, the junction kept 3 bases outside the gene matches. Germline V CDR1 and CDR2: MDHEN, SYDVKM. The CDR3 length is 14 residues. In nucleotides, the CDR3 is TGTGCCAGCAGTTTCAGGGGGACCGGAAACACCATATATTTT. Amino acids: CASSFRGTGNTIYF. Together with reference TRBV28 and TRBJ1-3, the CDR3 gives the full variable domain: DVKVTQSSRYLVKRTGEKVFLECVQDMDHENMFWYRQDPGLGLRLIYFSYDVKMKEKGDIPEGYSVSREKKERFSLILESASTNQTSMYLCASSFRGTGNTIYFGEGSWLTVV.

The rearrangement links TRBV28 to TRBJ2-3; perhaps TRBD1 as D (6 bases). V was pared by 2 bases and J by 1 base, with 16 bases between. Per germline, CDR1 MDHEN and CDR2 SYDVKM. The CDR3 totals 17 residues. CDR3 amino acids: CASSLPTQGWRTDTQYF. CDR3 bases: TGTGCCAGCAGTTTACCGACACAGGGATGGCGCACAGATACGCAGTATTTT.

The genes are TRBV7-2 and TRBJ2-2; 11 bases agree with TRBD2. Losses at the gene ends were 5 bases for V and 3 bases for J; bases not matched to a gene: 8. This CDR3 contains 17 residues. Per germline, CDR1 SGHTA and CDR2 FQGNSA. CDR3 residues: CASSITALAGDTGELFF. DNA of the CDR3: TGTGCCAGCAGCATTACCGCACTAGCGGGAGACACCGGGGAGCTGTTTTTT.

The rearrangement uses TRBV11-2 and TRBJ1-1, with TRBD1 as a possible D gene (5 bases). The CDR3 runs 17 residues. V gave up 3 bases and J gave up 0 bases, with 17 bases separating them. Germline CDR1 SGHAT, CDR2 FQNNGV. The CDR3 is CASSFGGGGALNTEAFF. The DNA of the CDR3 is TGTGCCAGCAGCTTCGGAGGTGGCGGGGCCTTGAACACTGAAGCTTTCTTT.

This chain uses TRBV14 with TRBJ1-1; no reliable D call. Germline values: CDR1 SGHDN, CDR2 FVKESK. The CDR3 has 12 residues. Trimming shortened V by 4 bases and J by 7 bases, and 10 bases separated the two germline ends. This chain's CDR3 is CASSRGDSEAFF. DNA for the CDR3: TGTGCCAGCAGCCGTGGTGATAGTGAAGCTTTCTTT.

The rearrangement links TRBV29-1 to TRBJ2-3; D unclear. CDR3 length: 12 residues. The germline V and J ends were trimmed by 3 bases and 4 bases, with 8 bases remaining between them. Germline CDR1 reads SQVTM; CDR2 reads ANQGSEA. CDR3 sequence (DNA): TGCAGCGTTGAGGTTAGCCCAGATACGCAGTATTTT. Translation: CSVEVSPDTQYF.

The table lists this clone with a count of one. V usage is TRBV11-2 and J usage is TRBJ2-7; D call uncertain. The CDR3 runs to 12 residues. The germline V gene encodes CDR1 SGHAT and CDR2 FQNNGV. V gave up 1 base and J gave up 6 bases, with 7 bases separating them. CDR3 nucleotides: TGTGCCAGCAGCTTAGGGGGAACCGAGCAGTACTTC. This encodes CASSLGGTEQYF.

This chain links TRBV25-1 with TRBJ1-5; 8 bases map to TRBD1. This CDR3 region has 15 residues. CDR1 and CDR2 from the germline V gene are MGHDK and SYGVNS. V was pared by 1 base and J by 6 bases, with 5 bases of the junction left unmatched. The CDR3 nucleotides are TGTGCCAGCAGTGAATCCGGACAGGGCTCTCAGCCCCAGCATTTT. It codes for CASSESGQGSQPQHF.

The chain joins TRBV11-2 to TRBJ2-1; no clear D gene. CDR1 and CDR2 (germline): SGHAT, FQNNGV. The CDR3 contains 14 residues. V was clipped by 2 bases and J by 6 bases, with 11 bases between them. CDR3: CASSLRAGGNEQFF. DNA for the CDR3: TGTGCCAGCAGCTTACGTGCAGGCGGCAATGAGCAGTTCTTC. Supplemented by reference TRBV11-2 and TRBJ2-1, the full variable domain reads EAGVAQSPRYKIIEKRQSVAFWCNPISGHATLYWYQQILGQGPKLLIQFQNNGVVDDSQLPKDRFSAERLKGVDSTLKIQPAKLEDSAVYLCASSLRAGGNEQFFGPGTRLTVL.

The CDR3 nucleotides are TGCGCCAGCAGCCGAGGGGGGGGCTCCTACGAGCAGTACTTC. It specifies CASSRGGGSYEQYF. V is TRBV4-3 and J is TRBJ2-7; maybe TRBD2 (7 bases). Trimming took 4 bases from V and 0 from J, leaving 10 bases between them. The CDR3 sequence is 14 residues long. Germline V gene data show CDR1 as LGHNA and CDR2 as YSLEER.

The chain carries TRBV9 and TRBJ2-5, with a tentative D call TRBD1 (5 bases). The V end lost 0 bases, the J end lost 5 bases, and 11 bases lay between the germline ends. Germline V CDR1 and CDR2: SGDLS, YYNGEE. The CDR3 is made up of 14 amino acids. In nucleotides, the CDR3 is TGTGCCAGCAGCGTAGCCAGTAGGGGCGAGACCCAGTACTTC. Translating gives CASSVASRGETQYF.

The chain has TRBV6-5 and TRBJ1-1, with D perhaps TRBD1 (5 bases). Trimming took off 4 bases at V and 4 bases at J, with 13 bases between the two ends. The CDR3 loop spans 14 amino acids. Per germline, CDR1 MNHEY and CDR2 SVGAGI. CDR3 in DNA: TGTGCCAGCAGTTTGAAGCCGAGGGGCACTGAAGCTTTCTTT. This translates into CASSLKPRGTEAFF.

V usage is TRBV18 and J usage is TRBJ2-3; 8 bases match TRBD1. Losses at the gene ends were 2 bases for V and 2 bases for J; bases not matched to a gene: 6. Per germline, CDR1 KGHSH and CDR2 LQKENI. The CDR3 spans 16 residues. The CDR3 DNA follows: TGTGCCAGCTCACCATACCGGACAGGGCTCACAGATACGCAGTATTTT. Translated, it gives CASSPYRTGLTDTQYF.

V gene TRBV27 combines with J gene TRBJ2-7, with 8 positions matching TRBD1. The germline CDR1 and CDR2 sequences are MNHEY and SMNVEV (reference sequence). CDR3 length: 15 amino acids. V trimming: 5 bases; J trimming: 6 bases; junction bases outside the gene matches: 12. In nucleotides, the CDR3 is TGTGCCAGCAGTAATTGGGGACAGGTTGTAGTCGAGCAGTACTTC. Protein product: CASSNWGQVVVEQYF.

The chain couples TRBV28 to TRBJ2-7; D assignment may be TRBD1 or TRBD2 (5 bases each). V was shortened by 5 bases and J by 0 bases, with 32 bases between the two germline ends. The germline gives CDR1 MDHEN, CDR2 SYDVKM. The CDR3 runs 21 residues. CDR3 nucleotides: TGTGCCAGCAGTCCTATTGGCCTGGGTGGGGGACGTCCGGACAACTCCTACGAGCAGTACTTC. Encoded protein: CASSPIGLGGGRPDNSYEQYF.

The J gene is TRBJ1-5, the V gene TRBV6-6; D is uncertain. V dropped 2 bases and J dropped 0 bases, with 11 bases sitting between them. The germline V gene has CDR1 MNHNY and CDR2 SVGAGI (reference sequence). The CDR3 contains 16 residues. The CDR3 here is CASSYVGKVSNQPQHF. CDR3 in DNA: TGTGCCAGCAGTTACGTGGGGAAAGTTAGCAATCAGCCCCAGCATTTT.

The rearrangement joins TRBV6-1 to TRBJ1-5; maybe TRBD1 (6 bases). The germline V gene has CDR1 MNHNS and CDR2 SASEGT. The ends were cut back, 8 bases at V and 0 bases at J, with 11 bases in the middle. This CDR3 contains 14 residues. The CDR3, as DNA: TGTGCCAGCGAACAGGGTTCTAGCAATCAGCCCCAGCATTTT. This codes for CASEQGSSNQPQHF.

This clone appeared once. The rearrangement joins TRBV20-1 to TRBJ1-1; D not resolved. Per germline, CDR1 DFQATT and CDR2 SNEGSKA (reference sequence). The CDR3 covers 11 residues. The germline V and J ends were trimmed by 2 bases and 6 bases, with 7 bases remaining between them. The CDR3 sequence: CSARMVAEAFF. In DNA, the CDR3 is TGCAGTGCTAGAATGGTAGCTGAAGCTTTCTTT.

The chain is built from TRBV10-2 and TRBJ2-1; 7 bases line up with TRBD2. This CDR3 comprises 16 residues. Germline CDR1 and CDR2: WSHSY and SAAADI. V was clipped by 5 bases and J by 4 bases; unmatched bases: 11. The CDR3 loop is CASSSLGGEFYNEQFF. The CDR3 coding sequence is TGCGCCAGCAGTTCTCTGGGGGGGGAATTTTACAATGAGCAGTTCTTC.

The rearrangement uses TRBV28 and TRBJ2-2; the match to TRBD2 covers 8 bases. The V and J ends lost 0 bases and 2 bases, in that order; junction bases with no gene match: 5. The CDR3 runs to 17 residues. Germline CDR1 reads MDHEN; CDR2 reads SYDVKM. This CDR3 is CASSLWLAGANTGELFF. In DNA, the CDR3 is TGTGCCAGCAGTTTATGGCTAGCGGGTGCTAACACCGGGGAGCTGTTTTTT.

This clone was observed a single time. The rearrangement uses TRBV11-2 and TRBJ1-2, with unresolved D. Trimming shortened V by 4 bases and J by 5 bases, and 14 bases separated the two germline ends. CDR1 is SGHAT, CDR2 FQNNGV, per germline. CDR3 size: 14 residues. CDR3: CASSSPTRAYGYTF. The CDR3 bases are TGTGCCAGCAGCTCACCCACCCGTGCGTATGGCTACACCTTC.

This sequence joins TRBV7-6 and TRBJ1-5; a weak D match, TRBD1 (5 bases). V was shortened by 5 bases and J by 2 bases, with 19 bases between the two germline ends. Germline-derived CDR1 and CDR2 are SGHVS and FNYEAQ. CDR3 size: 17 residues. The CDR3 nucleotides read TGTGCCAGCAGCCCGCAATTGGGGGTTATGGGCAATCAGCCCCAGCATTTT. Its translation is CASSPQLGVMGNQPQHF.

This chain connects TRBV6-1 to TRBJ1-2; D is unresolved. The CDR3 length is 14 residues. The germline V gene encodes CDR1 MNHNS and CDR2 SASEGT. With 2 bases removed from V and 5 bases from J, the gap between germline ends came to 12 bases. CDR3 sequence reads: CASSETGLKYGYTF. The CDR3 nucleotides are TGTGCCAGCAGTGAAACTGGACTGAAATATGGCTACACCTTC.

V gene TRBV5-1 combines with J gene TRBJ1-1, with D possibly being TRBD1 (5 bases). Germline V gene sequence: CDR1 SGHRS, CDR2 YFSETQ. Trimming pared 0 bases from V and 4 bases from J, leaving 10 bases between. The CDR3 loop spans 14 amino acids. This CDR3 reads CASSLGRDGTEAFF. DNA for the CDR3: TGCGCCAGCAGCTTGGGCAGGGACGGCACTGAAGCTTTCTTT. The entire variable domain, with the rest obtained from reference TRBV5-1 and TRBJ1-1, is as follows: KAGVTQTPRYLIKTRGQQVTLSCSPISGHRSVSWYQQTPGQGLQFLFEYFSETQRNKGNFPGRFSGRQFSNSRSEMNVSTLELGDSALYLCASSLGRDGTEAFFGQGTRLTVV.

There are a few counts of this clone. Other DNA sequences in the same sample also yield this CDR3. The chain is built from TRBV11-3 and TRBJ2-5; D gene unclear. The CDR3 length is 12 residues. CDR1 and CDR2 from the germline V gene are SGHNT and YENEEA. V lost 0 bases, J lost 4 bases, and 3 bases lay in between. CDR3 in DNA: TGTGCCAGCAGCTTAGATCGAGAGACCCAGTACTTC. Translating it yields CASSLDRETQYF.

This chain uses TRBV5-4 with TRBJ2-2, with 9 bases aligning to TRBD1. CDR3 length: 17 residues. The germline CDR1 and CDR2 sequences are SGHNT and YYREEE (reference sequence). Germline trimming cut 2 bases from V and 7 bases from J; bases unmatched to any gene: 12. In nucleotides, the CDR3 is TGTGCCAGCAGCTTCACTGACAGGGGGTCTTCCCACGGGGAGCTGTTTTTT. Its translation: CASSFTDRGSSHGELFF.

J is TRBJ2-1 and V is TRBV5-4; no definite D call. This CDR3 is 11 amino acids long. Germline assignment: CDR1 SGHNT and CDR2 YYREEE (reference sequence). V shed 0 bases and J shed 12 bases, with 7 bases lying between them. In nucleotides, the CDR3 is TGTGCCAGCAGCTTGGACAATTCGCAGTTCTTC. Protein: CASSLDNSQFF.